The rows below give T cell receptor beta chains drawn from one sample of a study of human T cells and chemical hapten exposure. TCRdb re-analysed the RACE reads in MiXCR, keeping a single row per CDR3 protein. The sample yields 150,000 to 200,000 distinct CDR3 sequences, about 31% seen once. Source: whole blood, taken in connection with sensitization to the hapten diphenylcyclopropenone (DPC). Receptors originate from a woman aged 25 to 39 with alopecia areata. Some clones in this sample may be carry-over from other donors' samples. CDR3s include the opening cysteine and the closing phenylalanine or tryptophan. A D gene is named only where the DNA matches it firmly. Where a row states a size, it is once, few, many or the class of an expanded clone; other rows omit it.

>TRBJ1-5|TRBV20-1|TRBD1|few
CSARGQGPQEPQHF
TGCAGTGCTAGGGGACAGGGCCCCCAGGAACCCCAGCATTTT
>TRBJ2-3|TRBV20-1|.|few
CSARQGFGTTTDTQYF
TGCAGTGCTAGGCAAGGTTTCGGCACCACCACAGATACGCAGTATTTT
>TRBJ2-7|TRBV20-1|TRBD2|.
CSAATSGRYEQYF
TGCAGTGCTGCGACTAGCGGAAGATACGAGCAGTACTTC
>TRBJ2-3|TRBV27|.|.
CASSLNGAADTQYF
TGTGCCAGCAGTTTAAATGGGGCGGCAGATACGCAGTATTTT
>TRBJ2-5|TRBV10-2|.|few
CASSETENRVGAQYF
TGCGCCAGCAGTGAGACGGAAAACAGGGTAGGGGCCCAGTACTTC
>TRBJ2-7|TRBV5-1|.|few
CASSWTNSYEQYF
TGCGCCAGCAGCTGGACAAACTCCTACGAGCAGTACTTC
>TRBJ2-5|TRBV29-1|.|.
CSVDKAETQYF
TGCAGCGTTGATAAGGCGGAGACCCAGTACTTC
>TRBJ2-7|TRBV6-5|.|.
CASRTESSYEQYF
TGTGCCAGCAGAACAGAAAGCTCCTACGAGCAGTACTTC
>TRBJ2-7|TRBV4-1|.|few
CASSQDRSISYEQYF
TGCGCCAGCAGCCAAGACAGGTCAATCTCCTACGAGCAGTACTTC
>TRBJ2-5|TRBV10-2|TRBD2|.
CASSESTAGAAQYF
TGCGCCAGCAGTGAGTCGACGGCGGGAGCAGCCCAGTACTTC
>TRBJ2-5|TRBV29-1|.|.
CSVDVSRGTQYF
TGCAGCGTTGACGTCTCCCGGGGGACCCAGTACTTC
>TRBJ2-5|TRBV12-3/TRBV12-4|TRBD2|.
CASSLGTSGGFQETQYF
TGTGCCAGCAGTTTAGGGACTAGCGGGGGTTTTCAAGAGACCCAGTACTTC
>TRBJ2-2|TRBV4-3|TRBD2|.
CASSQPIAGGNTGELFF
TGCGCCAGCAGCCAACCCATAGCGGGAGGCAACACCGGGGAGCTGTTTTTT
>TRBJ2-7|TRBV6-2/TRBV6-3|.|.
CAIRETGHPYEQYF
TGTGCCATCCGAGAGACGGGACACCCCTACGAGCAGTACTTC
>TRBJ1-6|TRBV3-1|.|.
CASSQSVIPRPNSPLHF
TGTGCCAGCAGCCAGTCCGTCATACCGCGGCCCAATTCACCCCTCCACTTT
>TRBJ1-2|TRBV14|TRBD1|.
CASSRNRGPSYGGYTF
TGTGCCAGCAGCCGAAACAGGGGGCCCAGTTATGGTGGCTACACCTTC
>TRBJ2-1|TRBV21-1|.|few
CASDGASGSSFYNEQFF
TGTGCCAGCGATGGGGCTAGCGGGAGTAGTTTCTACAATGAGCAGTTCTTC
>TRBJ1-2|TRBV9|.|once
CASSVGGNTDYGYTF
TGTGCCAGCAGCGTAGGTGGAAACACTGACTATGGCTACACCTTC